The clone carrying this T cell receptor beta chain was detected ten times or more. A TCRbeta library incorporating unique molecular identifiers was prepared. TCRdb recomputed calls from the PCR reads with MiXCR, one row per CDR3 protein. The sample holds 210,000 or so distinct CDR3 sequences, about a tenth seen once. The data were obtained in a study of T-cell reconstitution after alpha-beta-depleted transplantation in children. Trimming removed 2 bases from V and 6 bases from J, with 4 bases in between. Germline CDR1 and CDR2: SEHNR and FQNEAQ (reference sequence). There are 12 residues in the CDR3. Source: PBMCs from the stem cell graft donor, taken from the stem cell graft. This sequence joins TRBV7-9 and TRBJ2-2; no definite D call. The origin of this receptor is a human donor who donated a stem cell graft to a child with acute lymphoblastic leukemia. This CDR3 is CASSLHAGELFF. The CDR3 nucleotides read TGTGCCAGCAGCTTACATGCCGGGGAGCTGTTTTTT.